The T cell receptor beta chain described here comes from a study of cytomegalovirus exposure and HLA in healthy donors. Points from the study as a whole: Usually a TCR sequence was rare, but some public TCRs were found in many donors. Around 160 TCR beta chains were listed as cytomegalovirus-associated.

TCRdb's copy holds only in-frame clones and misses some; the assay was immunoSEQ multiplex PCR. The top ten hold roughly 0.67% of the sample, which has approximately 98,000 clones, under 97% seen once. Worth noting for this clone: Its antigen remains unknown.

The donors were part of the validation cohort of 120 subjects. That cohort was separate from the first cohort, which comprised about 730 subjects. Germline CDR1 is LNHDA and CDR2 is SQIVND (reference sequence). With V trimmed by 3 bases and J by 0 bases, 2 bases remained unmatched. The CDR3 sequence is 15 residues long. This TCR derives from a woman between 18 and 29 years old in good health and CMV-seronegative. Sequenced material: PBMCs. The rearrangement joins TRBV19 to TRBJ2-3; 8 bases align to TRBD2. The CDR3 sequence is CASSIGGGSTDTQYF. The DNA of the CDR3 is TGTGCCAGTAGTATCGGCGGGGGGAGCACAGATACGCAGTATTTT.